This is a list of T cell receptor beta chains from one sample in a study of beta chain features in type 1 diabetes. Using immunoSEQ multiplex PCR, the repertoire was profiled, and TCRdb retains in-frame clones only, with some absent. The sample has about 290,000 clones; around 7.8% are singletons. Material: central memory CD4+ T cells from blood. These receptors originate from a woman younger than 35 in good health. CDR3s leave out the opening cysteine and the closing phenylalanine or tryptophan.

V,CDR3
TRBV15,ATSRDLGRADTQY
TRBV7-3,ASSPSGLTSGRTDTQY
TRBV2,ASSDQGRSTEAF
TRBV9,ASSAPTGVNSPLH
TRBV7-9,ASSLGAGSETQY
TRBV29-1,SVRLGGSNSGNTIY
TRBV27,ASSLGLRAGTEAF
TRBV6-5,ASSYSGQGDNSPLH
TRBV18,ASSPHPRQDGEQF
TRBV2,ASSEDLADEQF
TRBV18,ASSPETGRHTEAF
TRBV29-1,SVTGAGRNEQF
TRBV9,ASSLLNIQY
TRBV29-1,SVEVRRNYGYT
TRBV12-5,ASGLVDTQY
TRBV29-1,SVEDQGTGLNEQF
TRBV5-1,ASSFSAGGYQETQY
TRBV29-1,SVEQGATDTQY